Following are 24 T cell receptor beta chains from one sample sequenced in a study of breast tumors, draining lymph nodes, adjacent tissues. Samples came from axillary lymph nodes draining the breast cancer. TCRdb redid the calling of the multiplex PCR reads with MiXCR, one entry per CDR3 protein. The sample holds 250,000 or so distinct CDR3 sequences, 30% to 35% seen once. The sequencing sample was made of axillary lymph node tissue. Receptors originate from a female donor with breast cancer. Some clones in this sample may be carry-over from other donors' samples.

This clonotype was found many times. This chain connects TRBV4-3 to TRBJ2-3; 9 bases are shared with TRBD2. Germline CDR1 and CDR2: LGHNA and YSLEER. The CDR3 is made up of 16 amino acids. The trim removed 6 bases at V and 0 bases at J, leaving 7 bases unmatched. DNA for the CDR3: TGCGCCAGCAGTCTAAGGACTAGCGTTAGCACAGATACGCAGTATTTT. Encoded protein: CASSLRTSVSTDTQYF.

This clonotype appeared many times. The rearrangement joins TRBV10-3 to TRBJ2-1; 11 bases line up with TRBD1. This CDR3 is 17 amino acids long. CDR1 ENHRY and CDR2 SYGVKD come from the germline V gene. Trimming took 6 bases from V and 5 from J; bases not matched to a gene: 12. The CDR3 DNA reads TGTGCCATCAGAGCATCGGGACAGGGGGGAATCAACAATGAGCAGTTCTTC. Its protein is CAIRASGQGGINNEQFF.

There are many counts of this clonotype. The chain combines TRBV20-1 with TRBJ1-2, with TRBD1 as a possible D gene (6 bases). Germline CDR1 and CDR2: DFQATT and SNEGSKA (reference sequence). There are 14 residues in the CDR3. Trimming pared 3 bases from V and 3 bases from J, leaving 14 bases between. CDR3 region: CSARPSGAHYGYTF. DNA for the CDR3: TGCAGTGCTAGGCCCTCGGGGGCGCACTATGGCTACACCTTC.

This clonotype showed up many times. This rearrangement joins TRBV7-3 to TRBJ2-5; 8 positions match TRBD2. This CDR3 region has 15 residues. Germline V lookup: CDR1 SGHTA, CDR2 FQGTGA. The V and J ends lost 1 base and 4 bases, in that order; junction bases with no gene match: 5. CDR3 loop: CASSLRAGAGETQYF. DNA of the CDR3: TGTGCCAGCAGCTTAAGAGCGGGAGCTGGAGAGACCCAGTACTTC.

This clonotype was counted only a few times. V usage is TRBV28 and J usage is TRBJ2-7, with TRBD2 matching 10 bases. CDR1 and CDR2 (germline): MDHEN, SYDVKM. V dropped 4 bases and J dropped 5; count of bases not matched to a gene: 8. CDR3 length: 15 amino acids. DNA for the CDR3: TGTGCCAGCAGTTCGGCTAGCGGGAGTTCGCACGAGCAGTACTTC. It is translated as CASSSASGSSHEQYF.

This clonotype was counted at least ten times. The chain links TRBV19 to TRBJ2-5; 9 bases map to TRBD2. J lost 4 bases, V lost 5 bases, and 8 bases had no gene match. In germline, CDR1 is LNHDA, CDR2 SQIVND (reference sequence). The CDR3 covers 15 residues. CDR3 region: CASSLSGSMGETQYF. As DNA, the CDR3 is TGTGCCAGTAGTCTTAGCGGGAGTATGGGAGAGACCCAGTACTTC.

Comments on this clonotype: Being one base from a much bigger clone, this may be a read error. The genes are TRBV7-9 and TRBJ1-2, with 7 nucleotides matching TRBD1. CDR3 size: 18 residues. Germline V gene lookup returns CDR1 SEHNR and CDR2 FQNEAQ (reference sequence). The CDR3 nucleotides read TGTGCCAGCAGGGGGGACAGTTCCTTTGCGTACAGTAACCATGGCTACACCTTC. Protein sequence: CASRGDSSFAYSNHGYTF. The whole variable domain, filled in from reference TRBV7-9 and TRBJ1-2, reads DTGVSQNPRHKITKRGQNVTFRCDPISEHNRLYWYRQTLGQGPEFLTYFQNEAQLEKSRLLSDRFSAERPKGSFSTLEIQRTEQGDSAMYLCASRGDSSFAYSNHGYTFGSGTRLTVV.

The table lists this clonotype with many counts. The J gene is TRBJ2-7, the V gene TRBV7-2; 7 nucleotides align to TRBD1. This CDR3 is built from 14 residues. Germline-derived CDR1 and CDR2 are SGHTA and FQGNSA. Trimming cost V 5 bases and J 7 bases; bases outside gene matches: 11. The CDR3 region is CASSRGGAAEEQYF. In DNA, the CDR3 is TGTGCCAGCAGCCGAGGGGGCGCGGCGGAGGAGCAGTACTTC.

Turning to this clonotype: A read error may explain this, as a much larger clone is one base away. The chain joins TRBV30 to TRBJ2-2, with D maybe TRBD2 (5 bases). This CDR3 has 13 residues. Per the germline V gene, CDR1 is GTSNPN and CDR2 is SVGIG (reference sequence). CDR3 nucleotides: TGTGCCTGGAGTAGGCAGCGCGCCGGGGAGCTGTGTTTT. Protein product: CAWSRQRAGELCF.

Concerning this clonotype: This sequence may be a read error, since a much larger clone differs from it by one base. The rearrangement joins TRBV20-1 to TRBJ2-7; 9 nucleotides align to TRBD2. Germline V gene lookup returns CDR1 DFQATT and CDR2 SNEGSKA (reference sequence). Losses at the gene ends were 6 bases for V and 6 bases for J; bases not matched to a gene: 12. This CDR3 spans 14 amino acids. CDR3 region: CSATGTSTTSEQYF. CDR3 nucleotide sequence: TGCAGTGCCACCGGGACTAGCACAACCTCCGAGCAGTACTTC.

The J gene is TRBJ2-3, the V gene TRBV30; a possible D gene is TRBD2 (6 bases). V was clipped by 6 bases and J by 2 bases, with 12 bases between them. The CDR3 covers 13 residues. Germline CDR1 GTSNPN, CDR2 SVGIG (reference sequence). The CDR3 loop is CACRDSTTDTQYF. The CDR3 DNA reads as TGTGCCTGCCGGGACTCTACCACAGATACGCAGTATTTT. Looking up the rest from reference TRBV30 and TRBJ2-3 gives the full variable domain: SQTIHQWPATLVQPVGSPLSLECTVEGTSNPNLYWYRQAAGRGLQLLFYSVGIGQISSEVPQNLSASRPQDRQFILSSKKLLLSDSGFYLCACRDSTTDTQYFGPGTRLTVL.

J is TRBJ1-6 and V is TRBV2, with 9 bases identical to TRBD1. This CDR3 has 15 residues. Germline trimming cut 3 bases from V and 13 bases from J; bases unmatched to any gene: 10. CDR1 is SNHLY and CDR2 is FYNNEI in the germline V gene. In nucleotides, the CDR3 is TGTGCCAGCAGTGACCGTGGGACAGGGAGTTGGCCCCTCCACTTT. This translates into CASSDRGTGSWPLHF.

This clonotype was seen at least ten times. The V call is TRBV20-1, the J call TRBJ2-5; tentatively, D is TRBD2 (6 bases). The germline V and J ends were trimmed by 0 bases and 5 bases, with 13 bases remaining between them. The CDR3 is made up of 14 amino acids. CDR1 and CDR2 (germline): DFQATT, SNEGSKA (reference sequence). The CDR3 DNA follows: TGCAGTGCTAGAGATAGGCTAGCGTCGGAGACCCAGTACTTC. It is translated as CSARDRLASETQYF.

This clonotype has ten or more counts. The CDR3 DNA is TGTGCCAGCAGCCCTCCCGGGAGGTTGGAACTGTTTTTT. Amino acid sequence: CASSPPGRLELFF. The J gene is TRBJ1-4, the V gene TRBV7-9, with D hard to call. There are 13 residues in the CDR3. Germline assignment: CDR1 SEHNR and CDR2 FQNEAQ (reference sequence). With 5 bases removed from V and 12 bases from J, the gap between germline ends came to 16 bases.

There are many counts of this clonotype. Given a much more abundant clone one base away, this may be a read error. The gene calls are TRBV7-9 and TRBJ2-6; D may be TRBD1 (6 bases). CDR1 is SEHNR and CDR2 is FQNEAQ in the germline V gene (reference sequence). This CDR3 region has 15 residues. This CDR3 reads CASSHTTGGANVLPF. In DNA, the CDR3 is TGTGCCAGCAGCCATACGACAGGTGGGGCCAACGTCCTGCCTTTC. Looking up the rest from reference TRBV7-9 and TRBJ2-6 gives the full variable domain: DTGVSQNPRHKITKRGQNVTFRCDPISEHNRLYWYRQTLGQGPEFLTYFQNEAQLEKSRLLSDRFSAERPKGSFSTLEIQRTEQGDSAMYLCASSHTTGGANVLPFGAGSRLTVL.

This clonotype was recorded at least ten times. This sequence joins TRBV11-2 and TRBJ1-2; D call uncertain. The CDR3 runs to 14 residues. V lost 4 bases, J lost 5 bases, and 14 bases lay in between. Germline CDR1 and CDR2: SGHAT and FQNNGV. The chain's CDR3 is CASSSKEGPYGYTF. CDR3 bases: TGTGCCAGCAGCTCAAAGGAGGGCCCTTATGGCTACACCTTC.

There are many counts of this clonotype. The genes are TRBV2 and TRBJ2-1, with D possibly matching TRBD1 (6 bases). The CDR3 has 15 amino acids. V lost 2 bases to trimming and J lost 3 bases, with 11 bases between them. Looked up from germline, CDR1 is SNHLY and CDR2 is FYNNEI. The CDR3 protein is CASSERDTNYNEQFF. In DNA form, the CDR3 reads TGTGCCAGCAGTGAAAGGGACACGAACTACAATGAGCAGTTCTTC.

The table lists this clonotype with many counts. This sequence joins TRBV6-1 and TRBJ2-1; the D gene could be TRBD1 or TRBD2 (6 bases each). CDR1 and CDR2 from the germline V gene are MNHNS and SASEGT. The CDR3 is 14 amino acids. The ends were cut back, 6 bases at V and 12 bases at J, with 21 bases in the middle. The CDR3, as DNA: TGTGCCAGCAGAGCGGAGGGGGGCGGAACTCCGCAGTTCTTC. Translated: CASRAEGGGTPQFF.

This clonotype was picked up many times. The J gene is TRBJ2-7, the V gene TRBV15; maybe TRBD1 (5 bases). The V gene lost 1 base and the J gene lost 3 bases, with 16 bases spanning the gap. In germline, CDR1 is LNHNV, CDR2 YYDKDF (reference sequence). This CDR3 is built from 16 residues. CDR3 sequence reads: CATSRGQQAGYYEQYF. As DNA, the CDR3 is TGTGCCACCAGCAGAGGACAGCAGGCCGGCTACTACGAGCAGTACTTC.

This clonotype has a count of ten or more. This chain joins TRBV12-3 or TRBV12-4 and TRBJ1-4, with D perhaps TRBD1 (5 bases). V lost 5 bases and J 8 bases, leaving 18 bases between the germline ends. This CDR3 contains 15 residues. The CDR3 DNA reads TGTGCCAGCAGTCCCGCCGGGACTGGACTGGAAAAACTGTTTTTT. Encoded protein: CASSPAGTGLEKLFF.

This clonotype was found once. The chain uses TRBV13 and TRBJ2-7; 10 nucleotides agree with TRBD2. The CDR3 is 18 residues long. Per the germline V gene, CDR1 is PRHDT and CDR2 is FYEKMQ (reference sequence). V was clipped by 6 bases and J by 0 bases; unmatched bases: 14. The CDR3 sequence is CASSLLAGASGSSYEQYF. CDR3 DNA sequence: TGTGCCAGCAGTTTACTTGCAGGGGCTAGCGGGAGCTCCTACGAGCAGTACTTC.

The rearrangement joins TRBV29-1 to TRBJ2-3, with 8 bases that match TRBD1. V shed 5 bases, J shed 11 bases, and the junction held 15 bases outside the gene matches. Germline assignment: CDR1 SQVTM and CDR2 ANQGSEA. This CDR3 comprises 14 residues. CDR3 sequence (DNA): TGCAGCGTTCAGGGGGCGGGATCAGGCAATGAGCAGTATTTT. Translation: CSVQGAGSGNEQYF.

This clonotype was seen repeatedly, ten times or more. The V gene is TRBV6-4, the J gene TRBJ2-1, with unresolved D. Germline values: CDR1 MRHNA, CDR2 SNTAGT. V gave up 3 bases and J gave up 13 bases, with 16 bases separating them. The CDR3 spans 13 residues. In DNA, the CDR3 is TGTGCCAGCAGTGATTGGGCCCCTGGATTTCAGTTCTTC. This translates into CASSDWAPGFQFF.

The chain has TRBV18 and TRBJ1-5; D is unclear. Per the germline V gene, CDR1 is KGHSH and CDR2 is LQKENI. V was cut by 2 bases and J by 8 bases, with 10 bases left in between. CDR3 length: 13 amino acids. The CDR3: CASSPSGNEPQHF. The CDR3 DNA is TGTGCCAGCTCACCATCGGGTAATGAGCCCCAGCATTTT.